The source of this T cell receptor (beta chain) is a study of cytomegalovirus exposure and HLA in healthy donors. Study-wide results and limits: Data from an earlier analysis indicated that most TCR beta V segments were productive either about 87% or about 30% of the time. Testing in vitro showed a few CMV-associated chains specific for CMV antigens.

Note on this clone: Its antigen is not known.

V was trimmed by 4 bases and J by 3 bases, leaving 11 bases between them. Germline V lookup: CDR1 SGHDT, CDR2 YYEEEE. The CDR3 is 14 residues long. This PCR relied on a set of 60 Vbeta primers and 13 Jbeta primers. Sequenced by immunoSEQ multiplex PCR; TCRdb stores in-frame clones only, minus some. The listing contains about 37,000 clones. The V gene is TRBV5-6, the J gene TRBJ1-5; weak D call: TRBD1 (5 bases). This TCR came from a human donor in good health. The sequenced material came from PBMCs. The CDR3 sequence: CASSEGGANQPQHF. CDR3 nucleotide sequence: TGTGCCAGCAGCGAAGGCGGGGCCAATCAGCCCCAGCATTTT.